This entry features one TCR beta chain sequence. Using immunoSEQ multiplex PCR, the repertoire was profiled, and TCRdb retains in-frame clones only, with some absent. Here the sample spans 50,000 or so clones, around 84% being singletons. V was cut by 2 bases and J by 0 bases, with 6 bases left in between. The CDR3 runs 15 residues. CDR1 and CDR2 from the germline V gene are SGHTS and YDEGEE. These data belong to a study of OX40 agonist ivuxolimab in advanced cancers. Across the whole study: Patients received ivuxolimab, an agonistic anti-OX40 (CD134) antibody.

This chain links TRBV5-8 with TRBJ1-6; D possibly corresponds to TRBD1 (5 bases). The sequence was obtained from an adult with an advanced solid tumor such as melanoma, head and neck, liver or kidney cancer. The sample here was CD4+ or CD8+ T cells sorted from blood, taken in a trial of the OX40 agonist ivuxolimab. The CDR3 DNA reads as TGTGCCAGCAGCTTAGACAGCTCCTATAATTCACCCCTCCACTTT. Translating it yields CASSLDSSYNSPLHF.